This T cell receptor (beta chain) is drawn from a study of blood T cell repertoires in COVID-19. Overall study: Sites in the United States, Italy and Spain provided acute and convalescent COVID-19 samples. PBMCs, B-cell-depleted T cells, or T cells were the source of the cDNA or gDNA that made up the material.

CDR1 and CDR2 (germline): GTSNPN, SVGIG (reference sequence). The CDR3 runs to 15 residues. V shed 1 base and J 8 bases; nucleotides not matched to a gene: 9. Original processing notes: For nucleated cells, counts were estimated from reference gene primer amplification. The table came from immunoSEQ multiplex PCR; TCRdb's copy has only in-frame clones and leaves some out. The V and J calls and the clone size are those of that table, but D and trimming were determined from the DNA. This sample has around 260,000 clones, with around 88% found just once. The chain employs TRBV30 and TRBJ2-3, with TRBD2 matching 10 bases. The TCR originated in a man aged 25-45 years with active or convalescent COVID-19. Input material: peripheral blood. CDR3 residues: CAWSGVAGGVGTQYF. CDR3 DNA: TGTGCCTGGAGTGGAGTAGCGGGGGGCGTGGGTACGCAGTATTTT.